A selection of T cell receptor beta chains follows, all from one sample in a study of OX40 agonist ivuxolimab in advanced cancers. Sequencing was performed with immunoSEQ multiplex PCR; in TCRdb, only in-frame clones are kept and a portion is missing. The table lists tens of thousands of clones, 80% to 90% of them singletons. The source material was CD4+ or CD8+ T cells sorted from blood, sampled in a trial of the OX40 agonist ivuxolimab. These TCRs come from an adult with an advanced solid tumor such as melanoma, head and neck, liver or kidney cancer. CDR3s include the opening cysteine and the closing phenylalanine or tryptophan. The D gene is left open where the match is weak. The listing skips clone size in some rows; elsewhere it reads once, few, many or a size class.

v_call	clone_size	d_call	j_call	cdr3_aa	cdr3_nt
TRBV4-2	NA	TRBD2	TRBJ2-1	CASSRSGLGGYNEQFF	TGTGCCAGCAGCCGATCGGGACTAGGGGGTTACAATGAGCAGTTCTTC
TRBV19	NA	NA	TRBJ2-7	CASSIEPGRYEQYF	TGTGCCAGTAGTATAGAGCCAGGACGCTACGAGCAGTACTTC
TRBV11-2	NA	TRBD2	TRBJ2-7	CASSLAFRTSGRSGEQYF	TGTGCCAGCAGCTTGGCTTTCCGCACTAGCGGGAGATCGGGGGAGCAGTACTTC
TRBV6-5	NA	TRBD2	TRBJ2-7	CASTPSGSPSEQYF	TGTGCCAGCACCCCTAGCGGGAGCCCAAGCGAGCAGTACTTC
TRBV28	NA	TRBD1	TRBJ2-5	CASSGGTDYQETQYF	TGTGCCAGCTCGGGTGGGACAGACTACCAAGAGACCCAGTACTTC
TRBV30	NA	NA	TRBJ2-7	CAWSVGTSTYEQYF	TGTGCCTGGAGTGTTGGGACGTCTACCTACGAGCAGTACTTC
TRBV29-1	NA	NA	TRBJ2-1	CSVFTGEKDEQFF	TGCAGCGTTTTCACGGGGGAGAAAGATGAGCAGTTCTTC
TRBV5-8	NA	NA	TRBJ1-1	CASSSGNANTEAFF	TGTGCCAGCAGCTCAGGTAATGCGAACACTGAAGCTTTCTTT
TRBV11-2	NA	NA	TRBJ1-6	CASSLDLGSSYNSPLHF	TGTGCCAGCAGCTTAGATCTGGGGAGCTCCTATAATTCACCCCTCCACTTT
TRBV4-3	once	NA	TRBJ2-1	CASSQPGRSVNPFF	TGCGCCAGCAGCCAACCGGGGCGCAGTGTAAACCCGTTCTTC
TRBV28	NA	TRBD1	TRBJ2-2	CASSLIGGPGELFF	TGTGCCAGCAGTCTCATAGGGGGCCCCGGGGAGCTGTTTTTT
TRBV11-3	NA	NA	TRBJ1-1	CASSLLALEAFF	TGTGCCAGCAGCTTATTAGCCCTTGAAGCTTTCTTT
TRBV2	NA	TRBD1	TRBJ2-7	CASRGTVSYEQYF	TGTGCCAGCAGAGGGACAGTCTCCTACGAGCAGTACTTC
TRBV11-3	NA	NA	TRBJ1-1	CASSLNRREAFF	TGTGCCAGCAGCTTAAATCGTAGGGAAGCTTTCTTT
TRBV18	NA	NA	TRBJ2-1	CASAQDSYNEQFF	TGTGCCAGTGCACAGGACAGCTACAATGAGCAGTTCTTC
TRBV7-2	NA	TRBD1	TRBJ2-2	CASSDRATGELFF	TGTGCCAGCAGCGACAGGGCCACCGGGGAGCTGTTTTTT
TRBV7-8	NA	NA	TRBJ2-5	CASRSSREAAQETQYF	TGTGCCTCCCGCTCTTCCAGGGAAGCGGCACAAGAGACCCAGTACTTC